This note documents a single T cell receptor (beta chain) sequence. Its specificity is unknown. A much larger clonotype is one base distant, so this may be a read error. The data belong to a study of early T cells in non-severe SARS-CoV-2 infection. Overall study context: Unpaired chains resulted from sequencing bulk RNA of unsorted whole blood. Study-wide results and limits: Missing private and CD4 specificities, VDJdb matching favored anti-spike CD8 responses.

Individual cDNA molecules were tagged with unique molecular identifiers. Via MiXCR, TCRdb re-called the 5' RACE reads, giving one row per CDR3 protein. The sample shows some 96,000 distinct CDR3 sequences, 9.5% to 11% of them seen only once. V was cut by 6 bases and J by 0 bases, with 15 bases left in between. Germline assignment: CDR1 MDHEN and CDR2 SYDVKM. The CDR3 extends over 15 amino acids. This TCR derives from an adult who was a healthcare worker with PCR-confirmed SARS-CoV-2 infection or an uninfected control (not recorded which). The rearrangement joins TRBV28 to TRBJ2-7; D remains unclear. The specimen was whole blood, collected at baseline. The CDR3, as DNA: TGTGCCAGCAGACCAAGCGCGTTCAGCTCCTACGAGCAGTACTTC. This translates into CASRPSAFSSYEQYF.